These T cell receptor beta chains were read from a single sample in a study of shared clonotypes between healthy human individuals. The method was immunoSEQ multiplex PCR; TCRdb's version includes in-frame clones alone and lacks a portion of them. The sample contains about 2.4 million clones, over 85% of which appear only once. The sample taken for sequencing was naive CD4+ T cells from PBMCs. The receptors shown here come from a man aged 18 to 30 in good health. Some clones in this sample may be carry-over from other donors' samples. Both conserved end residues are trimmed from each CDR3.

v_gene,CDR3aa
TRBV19,ASTIQGTNQPQH
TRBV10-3,AISEANEQF
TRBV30,AWSSSGSYNEQF
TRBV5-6,ASTGGGTEAF
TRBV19,ASSIGASEGKLF
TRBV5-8,ASSLIPGTNEKLF
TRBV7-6,ASSPSPGETQY
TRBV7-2,ASRSKQGAPGETQY
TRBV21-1,ASSNSHRGAQETQY
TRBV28,ASRPDLSGRNYT
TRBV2,ASSDRGLAGVEQY
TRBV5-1,ASSEIVGANVLT
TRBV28,ASERESTGELF
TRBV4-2,ASSLTRTGDTEQF
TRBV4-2,ASSPDWELAFYEQY
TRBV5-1,ASGTGTSSYEQY
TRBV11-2,ASSFAMSSYEQY
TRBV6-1,ASDEGHPWGYT
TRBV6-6,ASSLSSGRLADTQY
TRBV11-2,ASSSRPGQSSYEQY
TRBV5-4,AGSLGGGADTQY
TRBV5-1,ASSLVGRGAEQY
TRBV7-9,ASSPRTGNYEQY
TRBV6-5,ASTGDGTDTQY
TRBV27,ASSFRGFDTEAF
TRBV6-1,ASNILQVNTEAF
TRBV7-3,ASSPQGLAGVVDTGELF
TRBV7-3,ASSSSGGNTEAF
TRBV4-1,ASSQDGRLPGYEQY
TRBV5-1,ASSLGHPAQGDTQY
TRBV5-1,ASSLPTFLETQY
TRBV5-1,ASAIPTGELF
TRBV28,ASSFWLSNQPQH
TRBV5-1,ASSLGEGLENTEAF
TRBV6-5,ASSREDSLTYEQY
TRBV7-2,ASSFAVLRGGMEEKLF
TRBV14,ASSLGQGWYGYT
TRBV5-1,ASSLAQGAGTEAF
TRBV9,ASNRQATSLAKNIQY
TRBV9,ASSPRAGTYNEQF
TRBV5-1,ASSSRTGNTGELF
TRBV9,ASSVAPRSYEQY